The rows below give T cell receptor beta chains drawn from one sample of a study of T cell changes during pregnancy in multiple sclerosis. Some clones are missing from TCRdb's copy, which holds only in-frame ones; the method was immunoSEQ multiplex PCR. The sample yields 85,000 to 130,000 clones, roughly 90% seen once. Sequencing was performed on peripheral blood, taken after pregnancy. The receptor source for this set is a female donor with multiple sclerosis, enrolled in a pregnancy study. The CDR3 runs from the conserved cysteine through the conserved F or W. The D gene is left open where the match is weak. Not every row has a clone size; where given, it reads once, few, many or a size class.

D gene: -; V gene: TRBV15; J gene: TRBJ2-5; clone size: -; CDR3 DNA: TGTGCCACCAGCAGAGATCCCACAGGACAAGAGACCCAGTACTTC; CDR3 protein: CATSRDPTGQETQYF
D gene: TRBD1; V gene: TRBV7-2; J gene: TRBJ2-2; clone size: -; CDR3 DNA: TGTGCCAGCAGCTTAGTAGGGACAGGGGCGACCGGGGAGCTGTTTTTT; CDR3 protein: CASSLVGTGATGELFF
D gene: TRBD2; V gene: TRBV25-1; J gene: TRBJ2-3; clone size: once; CDR3 DNA: TGTGCCAGCGAATCAATTCTTACGGGGGGTCAGGATACGCAGTATTTT; CDR3 protein: CASESILTGGQDTQYF
D gene: -; V gene: TRBV27; J gene: TRBJ2-3; clone size: -; CDR3 DNA: TGTGCCAGCAGTCCAGTAATCACAGATACGCAGTATTTT; CDR3 protein: CASSPVITDTQYF
D gene: TRBD1; V gene: TRBV5-4; J gene: TRBJ2-2; clone size: -; CDR3 DNA: TGTGCCAGCAGCTTGGGCAGGGGGCTTGGCGGGGAGCTGTTTTTT; CDR3 protein: CASSLGRGLGGELFF
D gene: -; V gene: TRBV7-2; J gene: TRBJ1-6; clone size: -; CDR3 DNA: TGTGCCAGCAGCTTAGGGCCTAATTCACCCCTCCACTTT; CDR3 protein: CASSLGPNSPLHF
D gene: TRBD1; V gene: TRBV27; J gene: TRBJ2-6; clone size: -; CDR3 DNA: TGTGCCAGCAGTCCCCCGGGACAGGGTGGTGGGGCCAACGTCCTGACTTTC; CDR3 protein: CASSPPGQGGGANVLTF
D gene: -; V gene: TRBV7-2; J gene: TRBJ1-2; clone size: few; CDR3 DNA: TGTGCCAGCAGCTTAGACAACAGCTATGGCTACACCTTC; CDR3 protein: CASSLDNSYGYTF
D gene: -; V gene: TRBV11-3; J gene: TRBJ2-2; clone size: -; CDR3 DNA: TGTGCCAGCAGTTGGCTGTCGAACACCGGGGAGCTGTTTTTT; CDR3 protein: CASSWLSNTGELFF
D gene: TRBD1; V gene: TRBV2; J gene: TRBJ2-2; clone size: -; CDR3 DNA: TGTGCCAGCAGTATGACAGGGCAGGCGAACACCGGGGAGCTGTTTTTT; CDR3 protein: CASSMTGQANTGELFF
D gene: -; V gene: TRBV5-8; J gene: TRBJ1-4; clone size: -; CDR3 DNA: TGTGCCAGCAACCCCCGGGGGAATGAAAAACTGTTTTTT; CDR3 protein: CASNPRGNEKLFF
D gene: -; V gene: TRBV5-8; J gene: TRBJ2-3; clone size: -; CDR3 DNA: TGTGCCAGCAGCCCGATTACAGGGTCTAGCACAGATACGCAGTATTTT; CDR3 protein: CASSPITGSSTDTQYF
D gene: TRBD2; V gene: TRBV5-6; J gene: TRBJ2-2; clone size: -; CDR3 DNA: TGTGCCAGCAGCCCCGGACTAGCGGGAGGGTTTGGGCCCGGGGAGCTGTTTTTT; CDR3 protein: CASSPGLAGGFGPGELFF
D gene: -; V gene: TRBV9; J gene: TRBJ2-3; clone size: -; CDR3 DNA: TGTGCCAGCAGCGTAGCTAACAGAGATACGCAGTATTTT; CDR3 protein: CASSVANRDTQYF
D gene: TRBD2; V gene: TRBV5-1; J gene: TRBJ2-7; clone size: -; CDR3 DNA: TGCGCCAGCAGCTTGGCCCCACGGGGCGGGAGCTCTTACGAGCAGTACTTC; CDR3 protein: CASSLAPRGGSSYEQYF
D gene: -; V gene: TRBV2; J gene: TRBJ2-1; clone size: once; CDR3 DNA: TGTGCCAGCAGTGTAGTGGGGGGACCCTACAATGAGCAGTTCTTC; CDR3 protein: CASSVVGGPYNEQFF
D gene: TRBD2; V gene: TRBV10-3; J gene: TRBJ2-1; clone size: -; CDR3 DNA: TGTGCCATCAGTGAACCGGGACTAGCGGGGGACGATGAGCAGTTCTTC; CDR3 protein: CAISEPGLAGDDEQFF
D gene: -; V gene: TRBV19; J gene: TRBJ2-3; clone size: -; CDR3 DNA: TGTGCCAGTAGTATAACCACTAACACAGATACGCAGTATTTT; CDR3 protein: CASSITTNTDTQYF
D gene: TRBD1; V gene: TRBV28; J gene: TRBJ1-3; clone size: few; CDR3 DNA: TGTGCCAGCAGTCCCCCGGACAGGGAGTCTGGAAACACCATATATTTT; CDR3 protein: CASSPPDRESGNTIYF
D gene: -; V gene: TRBV20-1; J gene: TRBJ2-1; clone size: -; CDR3 DNA: TGCAGTGCTGCTGACTTCTATGAGCAGTTCTTC; CDR3 protein: CSAADFYEQFF
D gene: TRBD2; V gene: TRBV10-3; J gene: TRBJ2-5; clone size: -; CDR3 DNA: TGTGCCATCAGTCAAGCGGGGGGAGGAGAGACCCAGTACTTC; CDR3 protein: CAISQAGGGETQYF
D gene: -; V gene: TRBV7-9; J gene: TRBJ1-2; clone size: -; CDR3 DNA: TGTGCCAGCAGCTTAAACGCGAACTATGGCTACACCTTC; CDR3 protein: CASSLNANYGYTF
D gene: TRBD1; V gene: TRBV7-9; J gene: TRBJ2-7; clone size: few; CDR3 DNA: TGTGCCAGCAGCTTACCGGACAGGGGAGGCGAGCAGTACTTC; CDR3 protein: CASSLPDRGGEQYF
D gene: -; V gene: TRBV7-3; J gene: TRBJ2-3; clone size: once; CDR3 DNA: TGTGCCAGCAGCTTAAACCCGACTAGCACAGATACGCAGTATTTT; CDR3 protein: CASSLNPTSTDTQYF
D gene: -; V gene: TRBV12-5; J gene: TRBJ2-1; clone size: -; CDR3 DNA: TGTGCTAGTGGTTTGGTCCAACCCAGCGGGTATCTTCACGAGCAGTTCTTC; CDR3 protein: CASGLVQPSGYLHEQFF
D gene: TRBD2; V gene: TRBV5-1; J gene: TRBJ2-1; clone size: -; CDR3 DNA: TGCGCCAGCAGCTACATGACTAGCAAACACGCGGGCAATGAGCAGTTCTTC; CDR3 protein: CASSYMTSKHAGNEQFF
D gene: -; V gene: TRBV11-2; J gene: TRBJ2-5; clone size: -; CDR3 DNA: TGTGCCAGCAGCTTAGGTCCCGGTATTCAAGAGACCCAGTACTTC; CDR3 protein: CASSLGPGIQETQYF
D gene: -; V gene: TRBV5-5; J gene: TRBJ2-2; clone size: -; CDR3 DNA: TGTGCCAGCAGCCTATATTCCGGGAATACCGGGGAGCTGTTTTTT; CDR3 protein: CASSLYSGNTGELFF
D gene: TRBD2; V gene: TRBV19; J gene: TRBJ2-2; clone size: -; CDR3 DNA: TGTGCCAGTAGTAGCGGGAGGGCCGAGACCGGGGAGCTGTTTTTT; CDR3 protein: CASSSGRAETGELFF